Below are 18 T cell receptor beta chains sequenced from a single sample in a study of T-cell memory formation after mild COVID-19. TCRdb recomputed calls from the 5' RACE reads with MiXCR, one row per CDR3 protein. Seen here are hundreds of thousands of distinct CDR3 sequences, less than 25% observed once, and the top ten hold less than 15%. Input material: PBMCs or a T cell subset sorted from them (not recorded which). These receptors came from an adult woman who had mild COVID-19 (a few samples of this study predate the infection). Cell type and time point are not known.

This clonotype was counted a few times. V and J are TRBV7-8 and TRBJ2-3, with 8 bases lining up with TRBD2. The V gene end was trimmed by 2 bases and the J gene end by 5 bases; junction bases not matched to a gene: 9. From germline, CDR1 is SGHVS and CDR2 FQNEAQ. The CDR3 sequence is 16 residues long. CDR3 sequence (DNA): TGTGCCAGCAGCTTACTTACCGGGGGGGCGAGAGATACGCAGTATTTT. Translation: CASSLLTGGARDTQYF.

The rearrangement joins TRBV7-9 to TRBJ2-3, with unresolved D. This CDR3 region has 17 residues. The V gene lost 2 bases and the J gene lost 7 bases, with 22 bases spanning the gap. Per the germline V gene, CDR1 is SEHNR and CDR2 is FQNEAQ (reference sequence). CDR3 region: CASSLLTPGPPRNTQYF. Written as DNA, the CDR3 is TGTGCCAGCAGCTTACTCACTCCGGGTCCTCCCAGGAATACGCAGTATTTT.

The CDR3 DNA reads as TGTGCCAGCTCAACGTTAGGTGGGCACAATGAGCAGTTCTTC. Protein product: CASSTLGGHNEQFF. This chain joins TRBV6-5 and TRBJ2-1; D gene unclear. The germline V gene has CDR1 MNHEY and CDR2 SVGAGI. V was clipped by 8 bases and J by 5 bases, with 16 bases between them. The CDR3 spans 14 residues.

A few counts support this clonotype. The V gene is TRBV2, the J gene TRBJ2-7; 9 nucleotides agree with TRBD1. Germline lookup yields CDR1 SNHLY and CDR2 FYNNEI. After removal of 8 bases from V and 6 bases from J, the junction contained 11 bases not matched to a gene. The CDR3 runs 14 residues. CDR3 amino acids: CASLPGQGMGEQYF. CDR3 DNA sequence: TGTGCCAGCCTCCCGGGACAGGGTATGGGCGAGCAGTACTTC.

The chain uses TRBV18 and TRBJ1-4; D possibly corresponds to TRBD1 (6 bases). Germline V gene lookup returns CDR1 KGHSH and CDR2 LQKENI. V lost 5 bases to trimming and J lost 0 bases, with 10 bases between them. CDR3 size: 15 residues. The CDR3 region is CASSSRQATNEKLFF. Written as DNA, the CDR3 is TGTGCCAGCTCAAGTCGACAGGCAACTAATGAAAAACTGTTTTTT.

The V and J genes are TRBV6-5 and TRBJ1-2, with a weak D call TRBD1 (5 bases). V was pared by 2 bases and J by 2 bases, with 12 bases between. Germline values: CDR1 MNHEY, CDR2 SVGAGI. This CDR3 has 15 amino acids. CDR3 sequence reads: CASSYADTRNYGYTF. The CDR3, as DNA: TGTGCCAGCAGTTACGCGGACACCAGAAACTATGGCTACACCTTC.

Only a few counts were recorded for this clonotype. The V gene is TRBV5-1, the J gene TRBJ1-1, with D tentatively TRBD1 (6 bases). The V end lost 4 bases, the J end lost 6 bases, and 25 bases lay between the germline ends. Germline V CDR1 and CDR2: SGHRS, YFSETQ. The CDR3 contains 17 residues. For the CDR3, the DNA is TGCGCCAGCAGCCCGATCCCCCGCTTACAGGGTAACGCTGAAGCTTTCTTT. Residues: CASSPIPRLQGNAEAFF.

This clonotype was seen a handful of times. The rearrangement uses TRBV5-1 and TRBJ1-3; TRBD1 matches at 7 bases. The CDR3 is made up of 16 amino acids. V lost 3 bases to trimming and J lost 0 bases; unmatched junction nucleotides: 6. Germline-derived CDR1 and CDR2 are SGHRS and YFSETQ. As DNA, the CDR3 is TGCGCCAGCAGCTCACAGGGGATCAGCTCTGGAAACACCATATATTTT. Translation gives CASSSQGISSGNTIYF.

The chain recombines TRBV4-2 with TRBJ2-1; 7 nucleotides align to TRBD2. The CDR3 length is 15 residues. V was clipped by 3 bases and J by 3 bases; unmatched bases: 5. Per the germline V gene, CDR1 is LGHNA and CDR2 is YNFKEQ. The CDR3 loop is CASSHTSAGYNEQFF. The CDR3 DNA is TGTGCCAGCAGCCATACTAGCGCGGGCTACAATGAGCAGTTCTTC.

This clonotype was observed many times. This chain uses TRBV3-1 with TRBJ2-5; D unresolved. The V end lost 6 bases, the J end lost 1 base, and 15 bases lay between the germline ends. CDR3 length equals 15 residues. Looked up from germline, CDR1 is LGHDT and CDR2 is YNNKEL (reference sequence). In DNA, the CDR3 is TGTGCCAGCAGTCCCCAAGGACGAAGCCAAGAGACCCAGTACTTC. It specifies CASSPQGRSQETQYF.

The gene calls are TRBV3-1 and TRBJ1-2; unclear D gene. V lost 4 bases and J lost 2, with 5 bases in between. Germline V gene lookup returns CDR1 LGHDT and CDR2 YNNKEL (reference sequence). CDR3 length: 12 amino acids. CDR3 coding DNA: TGTGCCAGCAGCCCCGCAAACTATGGCTACACCTTC. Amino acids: CASSPANYGYTF.

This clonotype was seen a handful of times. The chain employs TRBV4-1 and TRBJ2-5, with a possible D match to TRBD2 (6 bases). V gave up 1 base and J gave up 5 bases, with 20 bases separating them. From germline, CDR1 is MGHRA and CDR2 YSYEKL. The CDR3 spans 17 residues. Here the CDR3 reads CASSQGMGIGGAETQYF. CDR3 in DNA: TGCGCCAGCAGCCAAGGAATGGGTATAGGAGGGGCGGAGACCCAGTACTTC.

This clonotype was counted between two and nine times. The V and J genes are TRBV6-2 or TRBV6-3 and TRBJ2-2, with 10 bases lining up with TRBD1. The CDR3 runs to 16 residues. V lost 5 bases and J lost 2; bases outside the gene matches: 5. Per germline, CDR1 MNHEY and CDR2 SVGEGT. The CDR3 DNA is TGTGCCAGCAGTAAGGGGACAGGGGCAAACACCGGGGAGCTGTTTTTT. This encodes CASSKGTGANTGELFF.

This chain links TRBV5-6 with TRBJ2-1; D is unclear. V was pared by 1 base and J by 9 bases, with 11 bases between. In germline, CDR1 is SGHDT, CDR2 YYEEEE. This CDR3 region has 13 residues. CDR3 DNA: TGTGCCAGCAGCTTGAGGCCGGCGGCTGAGCAGTTCTTC. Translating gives CASSLRPAAEQFF.

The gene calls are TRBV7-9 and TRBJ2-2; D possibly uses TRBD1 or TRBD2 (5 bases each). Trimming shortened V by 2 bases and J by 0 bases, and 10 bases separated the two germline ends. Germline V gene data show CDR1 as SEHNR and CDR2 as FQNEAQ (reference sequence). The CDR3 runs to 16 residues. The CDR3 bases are TGTGCCAGCAGCTTACTCCTGGGGGCGAACACCGGGGAGCTGTTTTTT. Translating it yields CASSLLLGANTGELFF.

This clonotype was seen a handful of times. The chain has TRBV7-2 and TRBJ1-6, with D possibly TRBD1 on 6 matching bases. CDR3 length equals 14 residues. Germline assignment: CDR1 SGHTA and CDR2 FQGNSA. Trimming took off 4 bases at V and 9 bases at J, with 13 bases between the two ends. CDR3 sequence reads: CASSSRGGSSPLHF. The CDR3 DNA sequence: TGTGCCAGCAGCTCGAGGGGGGGTAGTTCACCCCTCCACTTT.

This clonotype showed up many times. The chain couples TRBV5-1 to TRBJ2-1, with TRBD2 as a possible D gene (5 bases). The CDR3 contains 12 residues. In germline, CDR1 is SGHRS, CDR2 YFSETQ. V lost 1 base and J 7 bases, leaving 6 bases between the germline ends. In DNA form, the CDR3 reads TGCGCCAGCAGCTTGACGGGGAATGAGCAGTTCTTC. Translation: CASSLTGNEQFF.

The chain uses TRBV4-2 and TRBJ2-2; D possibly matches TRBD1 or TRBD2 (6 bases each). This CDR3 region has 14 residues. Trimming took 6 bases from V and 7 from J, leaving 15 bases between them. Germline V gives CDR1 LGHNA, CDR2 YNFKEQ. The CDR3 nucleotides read TGTGCCAGCAGAAGGGGGGAGAGCGTCGGGGAGCTGTTTTTT. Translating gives CASRRGESVGELFF.